Each of the 15 T cell receptor beta chains below was sequenced from the same sample in a study of shared clonotypes between healthy human individuals. Sequencing was performed with immunoSEQ multiplex PCR; in TCRdb, only in-frame clones are kept and a portion is missing. The table records 640,000 or so clones, more than 70% of them present only once. Sequencing was carried out using memory CD4+ T cells sorted from blood. Subset here: CD45RA-negative fraction. The receptors were gathered from a woman aged 25-40 years in good health.

The CDR3 nucleotides read TGTGCCAGTACGGTGGTTTTGGGGTACCATAGCACAGATACGCAGTATTTT. Protein sequence: CASTVVLGYHSTDTQYF. V usage is TRBV19 and J usage is TRBJ2-3; D is ambiguous. The ends were cut back, 7 bases at V and 0 bases at J, with 20 bases in the middle. Germline V gene sequence: CDR1 LNHDA, CDR2 SQIVND (reference sequence). The CDR3 length is 17 residues.

This clone was seen only a few times. The chain joins TRBV7-2 to TRBJ2-2, with a weak D call TRBD2 (5 bases). This CDR3 has 17 amino acids. V was cut by 2 bases and J by 2 bases, with 15 bases left in between. The germline V gene encodes CDR1 SGHTA and CDR2 FQGNSA. The CDR3 DNA reads TGTGCCAGCAGCTTAAGGCCTATCGGGGTCAACACCGGGGAGCTGTTTTTT. Its translation is CASSLRPIGVNTGELFF.

The rearrangement joins TRBV6-5 to TRBJ1-1; 9 bases are shared with TRBD1. The CDR3 extends over 14 amino acids. Germline assignment: CDR1 MNHEY and CDR2 SVGAGI. The ends lost 7 bases at V and 9 bases at J; junction bases unmatched: 12. The CDR3 DNA follows: TGTGCCAGCAAATCTGGACAGGGGACTACCCAAGCTTTCTTT. Translation: CASKSGQGTTQAFF.

This chain joins TRBV5-6 and TRBJ2-5; 9 bases are a match to TRBD1. The germline V gene has CDR1 SGHDT and CDR2 YYEEEE. With 0 bases clipped from V and 10 bases from J, the junction kept 10 bases outside the gene matches. This CDR3 spans 15 amino acids. The CDR3 coding sequence is TGTGCCAGCAGCTTGGTCGGGACAGGGAATAGAGACCAGTACTTC. Translated, it gives CASSLVGTGNRDQYF. The variable domain in full, completed from reference TRBV5-6 and TRBJ2-5, reads DAGVTQSPTHLIKTRGQQVTLRCSPKSGHDTVSWYQQALGQGPQFIFQYYEEEERQRGNFPDRFSGHQFPNYSSELNVNALLLGDSALYLCASSLVGTGNRDQYFGPGTRLLVL.

The genes are TRBV2 and TRBJ1-4; tentatively, D is TRBD1 (5 bases). This CDR3 is 14 amino acids long. Trimming shortened V by 8 bases and J by 8 bases, and 18 bases separated the two germline ends. From germline, CDR1 is SNHLY and CDR2 FYNNEI. The CDR3 DNA is TGTGCCAGCCGTGTCGAGACAGTGGGCGAAAAACTGTTTTTT. Protein: CASRVETVGEKLFF.

Turning to this clone: This sample includes further DNA sequences coding for the same CDR3. The rearrangement joins TRBV4-1 to TRBJ2-3; no clear D gene. V lost 1 base and J 6 bases, leaving 5 bases between the germline ends. The CDR3 sequence is 12 residues long. The V gene's germline CDR1 is MGHRA and CDR2 YSYEKL. The CDR3 nucleotides read TGCGCCAGCAGCCAAGTTGCGGATACGCAGTATTTT. It specifies CASSQVADTQYF.

This chain links TRBV27 with TRBJ2-1, with D perhaps matching TRBD2 (5 bases). CDR1 and CDR2 from the germline V gene are MNHEY and SMNVEV (reference sequence). The CDR3 totals 14 residues. V shed 6 bases and J shed 2 bases, with 11 bases lying between them. CDR3 bases: TGTGCCAGCAGGGTTCGGGATACCTACAATGAGCAGTTCTTC. Translation gives CASRVRDTYNEQFF.

The CDR3 loop reads CASSLRESNTEAFF. In DNA form, the CDR3 reads TGCGCCAGCAGCTTGCGGGAATCGAACACTGAAGCTTTCTTT. The chain employs TRBV5-1 and TRBJ1-1; D unclear. The germline V gene has CDR1 SGHRS and CDR2 YFSETQ. V was trimmed by 1 base and J by 1 base, leaving 8 bases between them. This CDR3 comprises 14 residues.

This clone has just one count. V and J are TRBV15 and TRBJ2-5; 12 nucleotides align to TRBD2. Germline CDR1 is LNHNV and CDR2 is YYDKDF (reference sequence). V shed 1 base, J shed 4 bases, and the junction held 1 base outside the gene matches. The CDR3 has 15 residues. The CDR3 reads CATSRATSGGETQYF. The CDR3, as DNA: TGTGCCACCAGCAGAGCGACTAGCGGGGGAGAGACCCAGTACTTC.

This clone was recorded at least ten times. The CDR3 DNA follows: TGTGCCAGCAGCCGGACCCCCTGGGATTCACCCCTCCACTTT. The encoded protein is CASSRTPWDSPLHF. The rearrangement links TRBV5-6 to TRBJ1-6; D gene unclear. The germline V and J ends were trimmed by 4 bases and 8 bases, with 13 bases remaining between them. The germline V gene has CDR1 SGHDT and CDR2 YYEEEE. This CDR3 is 14 amino acids long.

V is TRBV28 and J is TRBJ2-4, with a weak D call TRBD2 (5 bases). The CDR3 has 14 amino acids. The V end lost 6 bases, the J end lost 2 bases, and 11 bases lay between the germline ends. Germline V lookup: CDR1 MDHEN, CDR2 SYDVKM. CDR3: CASSPPGSKNIQYF. In nucleotides, the CDR3 is TGTGCCAGCAGCCCGCCGGGGTCCAAAAACATTCAGTACTTC.

Regarding this clone: The same CDR3 can be traced to other DNA sequences in this sample. CDR3 DNA sequence: TGTGCCAGCAGTTTGCGAGATACGCAGTATTTT. Its translation is CASSLRDTQYF. The chain joins TRBV28 to TRBJ2-3; D gene ambiguous. Germline V lookup: CDR1 MDHEN, CDR2 SYDVKM. The CDR3 is made up of 11 amino acids. The ends were cut back, 3 bases at V and 5 bases at J, with 3 bases in the middle.

The sample holds one count of this clone. The rearrangement links TRBV11-3 to TRBJ1-1; no clear D. The germline V and J ends were trimmed by 2 bases and 1 base, with 5 bases remaining between them. Germline CDR1 is SGHNT and CDR2 is YENEEA. This CDR3 is 13 amino acids long. The CDR3 nucleotides read TGTGCCAGCAGCTTATGGGGGAACACTGAAGCTTTCTTT. Protein product: CASSLWGNTEAFF.

Details on this clone: Other DNA sequences in this specimen translate into the identical CDR3. DNA of the CDR3: TGTGCCAGCAGTGAACTAGCGGGAGGATTTGATACGCAGTATTTT. Translating it yields CASSELAGGFDTQYF. This chain joins TRBV2 and TRBJ2-3; 11 bases fit TRBD2. Germline values: CDR1 SNHLY, CDR2 FYNNEI. Unmatched junction bases numbered 4, after V lost 2 bases and J lost 6 bases. CDR3 size: 15 residues.

This chain connects TRBV9 to TRBJ1-1, with TRBD1 identical over 7 bases. Germline V lookup: CDR1 SGDLS, CDR2 YYNGEE. The CDR3 has 15 residues. The V segment lost 4 bases and the J segment 4 bases; nucleotides outside the gene matches: 10. This CDR3 is CASSPQGTVGTEAFF. The CDR3 coding sequence is TGTGCCAGCAGCCCCCAAGGGACAGTGGGCACTGAAGCTTTCTTT.